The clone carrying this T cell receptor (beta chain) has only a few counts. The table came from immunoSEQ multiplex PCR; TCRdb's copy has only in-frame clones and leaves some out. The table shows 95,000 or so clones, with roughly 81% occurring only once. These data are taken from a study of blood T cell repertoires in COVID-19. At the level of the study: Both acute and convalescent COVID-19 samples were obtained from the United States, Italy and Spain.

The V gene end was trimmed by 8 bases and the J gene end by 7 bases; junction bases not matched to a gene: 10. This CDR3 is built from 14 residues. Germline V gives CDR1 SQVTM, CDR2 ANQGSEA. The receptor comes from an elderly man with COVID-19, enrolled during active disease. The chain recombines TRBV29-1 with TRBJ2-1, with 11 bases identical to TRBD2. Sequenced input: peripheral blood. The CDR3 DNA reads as TGCAGCTTTCGAGGGACTAGCGGACCGAATGAGCAGTTCTTC. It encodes CSFRGTSGPNEQFF.